This T cell receptor beta chain came from a study of T cell responses to AZD1222 COVID-19 vaccine. TCRdb's copy holds only in-frame clones and misses some; the assay was immunoSEQ multiplex PCR. Here the sample spans about 130,000 clones, around 83% being singletons. Notes on the study in general: The study identified only a handful of AZD1222 recipients as seropositive at baseline. Sampling that yielded the repertoires occurred only after the peak T cell response.

CDR3 length equals 13 residues. Germline values: CDR1 SGHNT, CDR2 YYREEE (reference sequence). V was cut by 1 base and J by 2 bases, with 6 bases left in between. Comments on this clone: The antigen remains undetermined.

Sample: peripheral blood, taken on day 0 of AZD1222 vaccination. This clonotype was sampled from an adult in good health. The V call is TRBV5-4, the J call TRBJ2-5; D remains ambiguous. The CDR3 nucleotides read TGTGCCAGCAGCTTGTATGGGCAAGAGACCCAGTACTTC. This encodes CASSLYGQETQYF. Drawing the rest from reference TRBV5-4 and TRBJ2-5, the complete variable domain is ETGVTQSPTHLIKTRGQQVTLRCSSQSGHNTVSWYQQALGQGPQFIFQYYREEENGRGNFPPRFSGLQFPNYSSELNVNALELDDSALYLCASSLYGQETQYFGPGTRLLVL.